The present T cell receptor beta chain was sequenced within a study of CD4 T cell repertoires in COVID-19. V dropped 2 bases and J dropped 7 bases, with 11 bases sitting between them. The CDR3 has 14 amino acids. Germline V gene sequence: CDR1 MNHNS, CDR2 SASEGT. Profiled with immunoSEQ multiplex PCR; TCRdb holds only in-frame clones, not every one. Found here are fewer than 100,000 clones, 83% of them singletons; the top ten hold around 0.58%. The sample here was CD4+ T cells from peripheral blood, taken after recovery from COVID-19. V gene TRBV6-1 combines with J gene TRBJ1-4, with D tentatively TRBD1 (6 bases). The sequence derives from a human donor who had COVID-19. CDR3 DNA sequence: TGTGCCAGCAGTGAAAAGGGGGAGGTTGAAAAACTGTTTTTT. Residues: CASSEKGEVEKLFF.